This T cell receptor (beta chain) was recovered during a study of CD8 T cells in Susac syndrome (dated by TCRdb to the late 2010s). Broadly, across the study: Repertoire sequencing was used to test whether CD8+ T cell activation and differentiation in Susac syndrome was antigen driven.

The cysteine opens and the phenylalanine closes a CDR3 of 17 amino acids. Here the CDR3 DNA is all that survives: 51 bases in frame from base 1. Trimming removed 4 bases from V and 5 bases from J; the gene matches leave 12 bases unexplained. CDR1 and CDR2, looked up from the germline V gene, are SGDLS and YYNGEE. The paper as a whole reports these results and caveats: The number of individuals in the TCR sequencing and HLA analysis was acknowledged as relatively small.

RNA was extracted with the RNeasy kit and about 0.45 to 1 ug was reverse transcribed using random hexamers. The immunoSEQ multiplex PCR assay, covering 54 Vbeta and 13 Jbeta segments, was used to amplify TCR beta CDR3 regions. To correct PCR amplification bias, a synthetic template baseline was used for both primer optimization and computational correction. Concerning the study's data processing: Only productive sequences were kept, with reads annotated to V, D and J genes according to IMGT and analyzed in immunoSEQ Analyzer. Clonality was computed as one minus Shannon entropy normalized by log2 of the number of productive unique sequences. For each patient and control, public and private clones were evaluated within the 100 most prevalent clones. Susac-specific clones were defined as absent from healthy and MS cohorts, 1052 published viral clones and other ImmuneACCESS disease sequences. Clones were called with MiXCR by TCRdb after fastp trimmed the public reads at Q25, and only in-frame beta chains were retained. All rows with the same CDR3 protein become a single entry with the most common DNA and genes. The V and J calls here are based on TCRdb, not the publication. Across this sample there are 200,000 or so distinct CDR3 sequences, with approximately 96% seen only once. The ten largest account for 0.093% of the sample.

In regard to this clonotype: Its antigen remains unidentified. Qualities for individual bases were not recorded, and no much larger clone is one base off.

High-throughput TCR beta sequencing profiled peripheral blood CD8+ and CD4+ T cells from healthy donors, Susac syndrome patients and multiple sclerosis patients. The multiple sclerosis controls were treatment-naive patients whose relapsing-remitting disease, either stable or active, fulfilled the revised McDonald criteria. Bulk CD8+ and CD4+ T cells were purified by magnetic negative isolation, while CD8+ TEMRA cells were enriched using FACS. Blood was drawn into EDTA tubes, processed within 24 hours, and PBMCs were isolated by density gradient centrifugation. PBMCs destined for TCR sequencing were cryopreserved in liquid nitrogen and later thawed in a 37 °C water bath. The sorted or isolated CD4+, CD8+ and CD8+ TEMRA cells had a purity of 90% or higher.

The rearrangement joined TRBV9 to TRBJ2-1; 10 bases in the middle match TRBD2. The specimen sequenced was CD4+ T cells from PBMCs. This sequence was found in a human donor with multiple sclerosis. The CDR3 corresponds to CASSLAGALLVDNEQFF. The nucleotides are TGTGCCAGCAGCCTAGCGGGGGCCCTGCTAGTGGACAATGAGCAGTTCTTC.